Listed below are T cell receptor beta chains from one sample, sequenced in a study of beta chain features in type 1 diabetes. The method was immunoSEQ multiplex PCR; TCRdb's version includes in-frame clones alone and lacks a portion of them. The table records some 240,000 clones, about a sixth of them present only once. The sample was naive CD4+ T cells from blood. The receptors shown here come from a man younger than 40 with type 1 diabetes. CDR3s include the opening cysteine and the closing phenylalanine or tryptophan. The D gene is left open where the match is weak. Part of the rows lack a size; the others show once, few, many or a class for expanded clones.

few	-	TRBV5-1	TRBJ2-6	CASSLGHAGANVLTF	TGCGCCAGCAGCTTGGGGCATGCTGGGGCCAACGTCCTGACTTTC
-	-	TRBV7-2	TRBJ2-5	CASSPDYQETQYF	TGTGCCAGCAGCCCCGACTACCAAGAGACCCAGTACTTC
-	TRBD1	TRBV9	TRBJ2-5	CASSVGGQGRLSQYF	TGTGCCAGCAGCGTCGGAGGACAGGGGCGGTTGTCCCAGTACTTC
few	TRBD1	TRBV28	TRBJ2-5	CASSYTGEETQYF	TGTGCCAGCAGTTATACAGGGGAGGAGACCCAGTACTTC
few	-	TRBV7-2	TRBJ2-1	CASSLLSRNEQFF	TGTGCCAGCAGCTTATTGTCCAGGAATGAGCAGTTCTTC
-	TRBD1	TRBV4-3	TRBJ2-3	CASSPEDRVGTDTQYF	TGCGCCAGCAGCCCGGAGGACAGGGTGGGCACAGATACGCAGTATTTT
few	-	TRBV30	TRBJ1-1	CAWETQGNTEAFF	TGTGCCTGGGAGACCCAAGGGAACACTGAAGCTTTCTTT
few	TRBD2	TRBV30	TRBJ2-1	CAWKLAGIGEQFF	TGTGCCTGGAAACTAGCGGGAATCGGTGAGCAGTTCTTC
few	TRBD2	TRBV7-2	TRBJ2-1	CASGNPGLALYNEQFF	TGTGCCAGCGGTAACCCGGGACTAGCGTTATACAATGAGCAGTTCTTC
few	TRBD1	TRBV29-1	TRBJ1-4	CSVSTAGQGREKLFF	TGCAGCGTTTCCACCGCGGGACAGGGTAGGGAAAAACTGTTTTTT
few	TRBD2	TRBV4-2	TRBJ2-4	CASSQEASGTWNIQYF	TGTGCCAGCAGCCAAGAGGCTAGCGGGACTTGGAACATTCAGTACTTC
-	-	TRBV15	TRBJ1-4	CATSRAYDTAVFF	TGTGCCACCAGCAGAGCTTACGACACAGCGGTGTTTTTT
few	TRBD1	TRBV29-1	TRBJ2-7	CSVGDRGYEQYF	TGCAGCGTAGGGGACAGGGGGTACGAGCAGTACTTC
-	TRBD1	TRBV7-9	TRBJ2-5	CASSRGQGETQYF	TGTGCCAGCAGCCGGGGACAGGGAGAGACCCAGTACTTC
-	-	TRBV29-1	TRBJ2-7	CSVATYEQYF	TGCAGCGTTGCAACCTACGAGCAGTACTTC
few	TRBD1	TRBV13	TRBJ1-3	CASSSTGDSYSGNTIYF	TGTGCCAGCAGTTCTACTGGGGACAGTTACTCTGGAAACACCATATATTTT
-	-	TRBV5-4	TRBJ2-1	CASSPYAGPKGWEQFF	TGTGCCAGCAGCCCGTACGCGGGGCCGAAGGGATGGGAGCAGTTCTTC
few	-	TRBV28	TRBJ2-4	CASSPLEAGVIKNIQYF	TGTGCCAGCAGCCCCCTTGAGGCAGGGGTTATCAAAAACATTCAGTACTTC
few	TRBD2	TRBV5-4	TRBJ2-3	CATLTSGGTDTQYF	TGTGCCACCCTGACTAGCGGGGGCACAGATACGCAGTATTTT
-	-	TRBV29-1	TRBJ2-4	CSVRQVAKNIQYF	TGCAGCGTCAGACAGGTAGCCAAAAACATTCAGTACTTC
-	-	TRBV25-1	TRBJ2-5	CASSEPRDGETQYF	TGTGCCAGCAGTGAACCCCGGGACGGCGAGACCCAGTACTTC
-	-	TRBV5-1	TRBJ2-1	CASSLSPSYNEQFF	TGCGCCAGCAGCTTGTCTCCCTCCTACAATGAGCAGTTCTTC
-	TRBD2	TRBV11-2	TRBJ2-5	CASSLGPAGEETQYF	TGTGCCAGCAGCTTAGGTCCAGCGGGAGAAGAGACCCAGTACTTC
few	TRBD2	TRBV4-2	TRBJ2-3	CASSQLTSGGSTDTQYF	TGTGCCAGCAGCCAGCTGACTAGCGGGGGAAGCACAGATACGCAGTATTTT
-	-	TRBV6-6	TRBJ2-6	CASSYSISGANVLTF	TGTGCCAGCAGTTACTCTATCTCTGGGGCCAACGTCCTGACTTTC
few	TRBD2	TRBV28	TRBJ2-7	CASSPQGLAGREQYF	TGTGCCAGCAGTCCCCAGGGACTAGCGGGAAGGGAGCAGTACTTC
few	-	TRBV4-3	TRBJ2-7	CASSQGLARSYEQYF	TGCGCCAGCAGCCAAGGGCTAGCGCGTAGCTACGAGCAGTACTTC
-	-	TRBV7-3	TRBJ2-2	CASSLTLGGTAGELFF	TGTGCCAGCAGCTTAACACTGGGCGGGACGGCCGGGGAGCTGTTTTTT
-	-	TRBV16	TRBJ2-7	CASSQLIGTSYEQYF	TGTGCCAGCAGCCAATTGATAGGGACTTCCTACGAGCAGTACTTC
few	-	TRBV29-1	TRBJ1-1	CSVEGQQNTEAFF	TGCAGCGTTGAAGGACAGCAGAACACTGAAGCTTTCTTT
-	TRBD2	TRBV2	TRBJ2-1	CASSDSGKQFF	TGTGCCAGCAGTGATAGCGGGAAGCAGTTCTTC
-	-	TRBV29-1	TRBJ2-5	CSVSRVETQYF	TGCAGCGTTAGCAGGGTCGAGACCCAGTACTTC
-	-	TRBV30	TRBJ1-2	CAWSSGGNYGYTF	TGTGCCTGGAGTTCAGGCGGGAACTATGGCTACACCTTC
few	-	TRBV9	TRBJ2-3	CASSVVGRASTDTQYF	TGTGCCAGCAGCGTAGTCGGTCGTGCTAGCACAGATACGCAGTATTTT
few	TRBD1	TRBV9	TRBJ2-7	CASSGLTGTATYEQYF	TGTGCCAGCAGCGGACTAACCGGGACAGCTACCTACGAGCAGTACTTC
few	-	TRBV18	TRBJ2-7	CASSPFSSGSSYEQYF	TGTGCCAGCTCACCATTCTCAAGCGGAAGCTCCTACGAGCAGTACTTC
-	-	TRBV28	TRBJ1-2	CASSFPQDTKLYGYTF	TGTGCCAGCAGTTTCCCCCAGGACACGAAACTTTATGGCTACACCTTC
few	-	TRBV13	TRBJ2-7	CASSLSYEQYF	TGTGCCAGCAGCCTGTCCTACGAGCAGTACTTC
few	TRBD2	TRBV25-1	TRBJ2-3	CASSDYSGIRTDTQYF	TGTGCCAGCAGTGACTATAGCGGGATCCGAACAGATACGCAGTATTTT